This T cell receptor (beta chain) was observed in a study of blood T cell repertoires in COVID-19. As originally analysed: Amplification from reference gene primers served as the basis for estimated nucleated cell counts. Data came from immunoSEQ multiplex PCR; TCRdb stores just in-frame clones and leaves some out. The DNA was the basis for D and trimming; V, J and clone size are from that table. The sample gives 70,000 to 85,000 clones, about 88% of which show up once; about 8.9% is in the top ten. The CDR3 is 18 amino acids. Germline CDR1 MDHEN, CDR2 SYDVKM. V was clipped by 5 bases and J by 3 bases; unmatched bases: 15.

The chain is built from TRBV28 and TRBJ2-5; the match to TRBD2 covers 10 bases. Sequencing was done on a sample of peripheral blood. This TCR was recovered from a human donor in a cohort sampled during active COVID-19. The CDR3 sequence: CASSTPFKREGQEETQYF. In DNA, the CDR3 is TGTGCCAGCAGTACCCCTTTTAAGCGGGAGGGCCAGGAAGAGACCCAGTACTTC.